This T cell receptor (beta chain) comes out of a study of blood T cell repertoires in COVID-19. The V and J ends lost 3 bases and 4 bases, in that order; junction bases with no gene match: 15. Germline values: CDR1 SGHTS, CDR2 YDEGEE. The CDR3 loop spans 18 amino acids. Profiling relied on immunoSEQ multiplex PCR, and the TCRdb table lists in-frame clones only, not all of them. In the table there are 71,000 or so clones, about nine tenths of which are singletons. J is TRBJ1-5 and V is TRBV5-8, with 8 nucleotides matching TRBD1. The origin of this receptor is an elderly man in a cohort sampled during active COVID-19. Material: peripheral blood. The CDR3 here is CASSSRGTGHITNQPQHF. CDR3 coding DNA: TGTGCCAGCAGCTCGCGGGGGACAGGCCACATTACTAATCAGCCCCAGCATTTT.